Reported below is one TCR beta chain. The data were taken from a study of blood T cell repertoires in COVID-19. About the research overall: The United States, Italy and Spain were the sources of the acute and convalescent COVID-19 samples. PBMCs, B-cell-depleted T cells, or T cells provided the cDNA or gDNA that made up the material.

Germline CDR1 is MNHEY and CDR2 is SVGAGI. J was trimmed by 7 bases and V by 6 bases; bases with no gene match: 9. This CDR3 comprises 15 residues. In the authors' methods: For nucleated cells, counts were estimated from reference gene primer amplification. Libraries were prepared by immunoSEQ multiplex PCR; TCRdb keeps only in-frame clonotypes and omits some of them. That table furnishes V, J and clone size, whereas the DNA furnished D and trimming. This sample has about 250,000 clones, with nearly 90% found just once. This TCR derives from a man in his late teens or twenties with active or convalescent COVID-19. The sequencing input was peripheral blood. The chain employs TRBV6-5 and TRBJ2-3, with TRBD2 matching 11 bases. The CDR3 loop reads CASSQPSGGSNTQYF. As DNA, the CDR3 is TGTGCCAGCAGCCAACCTAGCGGGGGGTCGAATACGCAGTATTTT.